The 23 T cell receptor beta chains below were found in one sample sequenced in a study of beta chain features in type 1 diabetes. Every bit of the isolated RNA underwent reverse transcription, so sequencing read expressed TCRB transcripts. Measured with immunoSEQ multiplex PCR; TCRdb has only the in-frame clones, and not every one. Of about 150,000 clones in the sample, under 9.5% were seen once. Sequencing used central memory CD4+ T cells from blood. The source is a man aged 18-30 years in good health.

This chain joins TRBV6-1 and TRBJ1-1; D unclear. Germline lookup yields CDR1 MNHNS and CDR2 SASEGT. This CDR3 comprises 13 residues. V was cut by 3 bases and J by 2 bases, with 7 bases left in between. The CDR3 bases are TGTGCCAGCAGTGATCAGGTTAACACTGAAGCTTTCTTT. Translation: CASSDQVNTEAFF.

This clone was found a few times. V and J are TRBV18 and TRBJ2-5, with 7 bases that match TRBD2. Germline-derived CDR1 and CDR2 are KGHSH and LQKENI. The CDR3 consists of 14 residues. V dropped 6 bases and J dropped 5; count of bases not matched to a gene: 9. CDR3 loop: CASSPSGTGETQYF. The CDR3 coding sequence is TGTGCCAGCTCCCCCAGCGGGACGGGTGAGACCCAGTACTTC.

The CDR3 spells CASSLPRTVLNIQYF. The CDR3 DNA reads TGTGCCAGCTCACTTCCTCGGACAGTATTAAACATTCAGTACTTC. This chain links TRBV18 with TRBJ2-4; tentatively, D is TRBD1 (6 bases). V lost 4 bases to trimming and J lost 6 bases, with 16 bases between them. There are 15 residues in the CDR3. Germline-derived CDR1 and CDR2 are KGHSH and LQKENI.

The rearrangement uses TRBV27 and TRBJ1-2; D is unclear. This CDR3 is built from 15 residues. Germline V gene data show CDR1 as MNHEY and CDR2 as SMNVEV (reference sequence). Trimming cost V 4 bases and J 2 bases, with 14 bases left between them. The CDR3 here is CASSSTNKRNYGYTF. In DNA form, the CDR3 reads TGTGCCAGCAGTTCAACTAATAAAAGGAACTATGGCTACACCTTC.

This clone occurred a few times. The J gene is TRBJ2-7, the V gene TRBV7-2; 7 bases are shared with TRBD1. CDR3 length: 13 residues. Germline V gene sequence: CDR1 SGHTA, CDR2 FQGNSA. The V gene end was trimmed by 3 bases and the J gene end by 4 bases; junction bases not matched to a gene: 3. DNA for the CDR3: TGTGCCAGCAGCTTTGACAGGGCATACGAGCAGTACTTC. As protein: CASSFDRAYEQYF.

This clone was detected a few times. CDR3 protein: CASSIERGLNTDTQYF. The DNA for the CDR3 is TGTGCCAGTAGTATAGAAAGGGGACTCAACACAGATACGCAGTATTTT. The chain carries TRBV19 and TRBJ2-3; D is perhaps TRBD2 (6 bases). The CDR3 is 16 amino acids. Per germline, CDR1 LNHDA and CDR2 SQIVND (reference sequence). Deletions cut 0 bases from V and 2 bases from J, with 12 bases between. Filled out from reference TRBV19 and TRBJ2-3, the complete variable domain reads DGGITQSPKYLFRKEGQNVTLSCEQNLNHDAMYWYRQDPGQGLRLIYYSQIVNDFQKGDIAEGYSVSREKKESFPLTVTSAQKNPTAFYLCASSIERGLNTDTQYFGPGTRLTVL.

This clone was observed a few times. The CDR3 spells CASSLDHRSTEAFF. CDR3 nucleotide sequence: TGTGCCAGCAGCTTGGACCACCGTAGCACTGAAGCTTTCTTT. The chain combines TRBV5-4 with TRBJ1-1; no clear D gene. This CDR3 region has 14 residues. V lost 0 bases and J lost 4, with 10 bases in between. Germline lookup yields CDR1 SGHNT and CDR2 YYREEE (reference sequence).

The gene calls are TRBV11-2 and TRBJ2-3; D is uncertain. Deletions cut 6 bases from V and 2 bases from J, with 3 bases between. The CDR3 has 11 amino acids. CDR1 is SGHAT, CDR2 FQNNGV, per germline. CDR3 sequence (DNA): TGTGCCAGCAGTAACACAGATACGCAGTATTTT. Translation gives CASSNTDTQYF.

In its sample, this clone was seen many times. The gene calls are TRBV30 and TRBJ2-3, with D possibly TRBD2 on 6 matching bases. The CDR3 covers 17 residues. Germline V gene lookup returns CDR1 GTSNPN and CDR2 SVGIG (reference sequence). V was cut by 0 bases and J by 4 bases, with 20 bases left in between. The CDR3 DNA reads as TGTGCCTGGAGTGTATGGAGGGGAGTGGGGTTCGCAGATACGCAGTATTTT. It encodes CAWSVWRGVGFADTQYF.

This clone was detected ten times or more. The chain combines TRBV7-2 with TRBJ1-5; the D gene is possibly TRBD1 (5 bases). The V end was cut by 1 base, the J end by 1 base, with 8 bases between. The CDR3 runs 15 residues. CDR1 SGHTA and CDR2 FQGNSA come from the germline V gene. The CDR3 coding sequence is TGTGCCAGCAGCTTAGGGGGCTGGAGCAATCAGCCCCAGCATTTT. This encodes CASSLGGWSNQPQHF. The whole variable domain, filled in from reference TRBV7-2 and TRBJ1-5, reads GAGVSQSPSNKVTEKGKDVELRCDPISGHTALYWYRQSLGQGLEFLIYFQGNSAPDKSGLPSDRFSAERTGGSVSTLTIQRTQQEDSAVYLCASSLGGWSNQPQHFGDGTRLSIL.

This clone was detected ten times or more. V gene TRBV7-9 combines with J gene TRBJ2-7; 8 nucleotides match TRBD1. Germline trimming cut 5 bases from V and 6 bases from J; bases unmatched to any gene: 9. In germline, CDR1 is SEHNR, CDR2 FQNEAQ (reference sequence). CDR3 size: 14 residues. The CDR3 reads CASSPRTGIGEQYF. CDR3 coding DNA: TGTGCCAGCAGCCCCCGGACAGGGATTGGCGAGCAGTACTTC.

J is TRBJ2-6 and V is TRBV30; TRBD1 matches 7 bases. V lost 3 bases, J lost 0 bases, and 5 bases stayed unmatched. CDR1 is GTSNPN and CDR2 is SVGIG in the germline V gene (reference sequence). CDR3 length: 16 amino acids. The CDR3: CAWRGRGISGANVLTF. The CDR3 DNA is TGTGCCTGGAGGGGCAGGGGGATCTCTGGGGCCAACGTCCTGACTTTC.

This clone was observed a handful of times. V is TRBV6-5 and J is TRBJ2-1, with a possible D match to TRBD2 (7 bases). The V gene's germline CDR1 is MNHEY and CDR2 SVGAGI. V dropped 4 bases and J dropped 5 bases, with 18 bases sitting between them. The CDR3 length is 16 residues. This chain's CDR3 is CASSSSGGPGHNEQFF. CDR3 in DNA: TGTGCCAGCAGTTCGTCCGGGGGGCCCGGGCACAATGAGCAGTTCTTC.

V and J are TRBV28 and TRBJ1-1; the match to TRBD1 covers 8 bases. J lost 1 base, V lost 6 bases, and 4 bases had no gene match. CDR1 and CDR2 (germline): MDHEN, SYDVKM. There are 14 residues in the CDR3. This CDR3 reads CASRGQEPNTEAFF. The CDR3 DNA reads as TGTGCCAGCAGGGGACAGGAGCCGAACACTGAAGCTTTCTTT.

The chain links TRBV9 to TRBJ2-7; D might be TRBD2 (5 bases). V lost 1 base to trimming and J lost 3 bases, with 11 bases between them. This CDR3 contains 14 residues. Germline loops: CDR1 SGDLS, CDR2 YYNGEE. CDR3 coding DNA: TGTGCCAGCAGCGTAAGATGGGAGAACTACGAGCAGTACTTC. It specifies CASSVRWENYEQYF.

The rearrangement links TRBV6-1 to TRBJ2-5; 8 nucleotides align to TRBD2. The V and J ends lost 7 bases and 5 bases, in that order; junction bases with no gene match: 12. The CDR3 runs to 15 residues. The germline V gene has CDR1 MNHNS and CDR2 SASEGT. The CDR3 DNA follows: TGTGCCAGCACCCCCGGGGGTAGCGGGGTGGAGACCCAGTACTTC. Protein sequence: CASTPGGSGVETQYF.

The genes are TRBV7-2 and TRBJ2-7, with 7 bases that match TRBD1. The germline CDR1 and CDR2 sequences are SGHTA and FQGNSA. After removal of 6 bases from V and 0 bases from J, the junction contained 5 bases not matched to a gene. CDR3 length: 14 residues. CDR3 residues: CASRLQGSSYEQYF. The CDR3 DNA follows: TGTGCCAGCAGGTTACAGGGGTCCTCCTACGAGCAGTACTTC.

This clone showed up just a few times. The chain carries TRBV18 and TRBJ1-3, with D possibly being TRBD1 (6 bases). V dropped 3 bases and J dropped 0 bases, with 12 bases sitting between them. The CDR3 runs to 16 residues. Germline CDR1 and CDR2: KGHSH and LQKENI. CDR3 DNA sequence: TGTGCCAGCTCACCGGACAGTTTTTTCTCTGGAAACACCATATATTTT. It codes for CASSPDSFFSGNTIYF.

This clone has ten or more counts. This chain joins TRBV5-1 and TRBJ2-5; D is perhaps TRBD2 (5 bases). Trimming shortened V by 3 bases and J by 2 bases, and 14 bases separated the two germline ends. The CDR3 has 15 amino acids. From germline, CDR1 is SGHRS and CDR2 YFSETQ. The CDR3 is CASSWYTRVQETQYF. The DNA of the CDR3 is TGCGCCAGCAGCTGGTACACTAGGGTACAAGAGACCCAGTACTTC.

This clone was seen more than once but under ten times. The chain combines TRBV11-3 with TRBJ2-1; D is perhaps TRBD1 (5 bases). V was cut by 1 base and J by 3 bases, with 13 bases left in between. The germline V gene encodes CDR1 SGHNT and CDR2 YENEEA. The length of the CDR3 is 16 residues. CDR3 residues: CASSLGGRADYNEQFF. The CDR3 region has the DNA TGTGCCAGCAGCTTAGGGGGCAGGGCGGACTACAATGAGCAGTTCTTC.

The rearrangement joins TRBV7-9 to TRBJ1-2; a weak D match, TRBD1 (6 bases). This CDR3 is built from 15 residues. Germline V gene sequence: CDR1 SEHNR, CDR2 FQNEAQ (reference sequence). V was clipped by 1 base and J by 3 bases, with 12 bases between them. The CDR3 spells CASSLGTGFDYGYTF. The DNA for the CDR3 is TGTGCCAGCAGCTTAGGAACAGGGTTTGACTATGGCTACACCTTC.

This clone was seen ten or more times. The genes are TRBV7-2 and TRBJ2-1; a weak D match, TRBD2 (5 bases). V shed 7 bases and J shed 8 bases, with 15 bases lying between them. The CDR3 consists of 13 residues. Per germline, CDR1 SGHTA and CDR2 FQGNSA. CDR3 in DNA: TGTGCCAGCAACCCCAACGGGGATTATGAGCAGTTCTTC. This codes for CASNPNGDYEQFF.

The V call is TRBV7-2, the J call TRBJ2-5; weak D call: TRBD1 (7 bases). V was trimmed by 5 bases and J by 4 bases, leaving 8 bases between them. Germline CDR1 and CDR2: SGHTA and FQGNSA. The CDR3 is 12 residues long. The CDR3 is CASSQGGETQYF. The CDR3 bases are TGTGCCAGCAGCCAGGGGGGAGAGACCCAGTACTTC.